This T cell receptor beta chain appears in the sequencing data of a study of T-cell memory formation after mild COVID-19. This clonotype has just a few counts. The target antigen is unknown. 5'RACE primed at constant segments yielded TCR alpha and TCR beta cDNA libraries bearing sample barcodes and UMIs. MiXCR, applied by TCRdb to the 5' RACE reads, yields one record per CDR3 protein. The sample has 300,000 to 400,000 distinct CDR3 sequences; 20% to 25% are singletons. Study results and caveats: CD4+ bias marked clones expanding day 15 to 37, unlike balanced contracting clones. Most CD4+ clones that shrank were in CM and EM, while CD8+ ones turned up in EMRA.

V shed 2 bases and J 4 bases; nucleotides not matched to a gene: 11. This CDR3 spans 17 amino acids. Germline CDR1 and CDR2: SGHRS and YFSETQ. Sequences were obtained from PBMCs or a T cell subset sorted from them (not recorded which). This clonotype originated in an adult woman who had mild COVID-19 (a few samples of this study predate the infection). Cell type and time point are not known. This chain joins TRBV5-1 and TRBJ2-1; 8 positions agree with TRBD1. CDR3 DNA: TGCGCCAGCAGCTTAGGAAGACAGGGGCGCCTATACAATGAGCAGTTCTTC. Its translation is CASSLGRQGRLYNEQFF.